The source of this T cell receptor (beta chain) is a study of CD8+ T cells in alopecia areata. Documented treatment: oral pan-JAK inhibitor, 5-10 mg twice daily. The researchers isolated CD4+ and CD8+ T cells from PBMCs by sorting. In germline, CDR1 is KGHSH, CDR2 LQKENI. The CDR3 contains 18 residues. Trimming removed 0 bases at V and 9 bases at J, with 24 bases between. Following RNA extraction, reverse transcription yielded cDNA that acted as the sequencing template. Assay: immunoSEQ multiplex PCR; the TCRdb copy retains only in-frame clones and omits some. Of approximately 150,000 clones in the sample, around 83% are singletons; the top ten hold under 15%.

V gene TRBV18 combines with J gene TRBJ2-1; D might be TRBD1 or TRBD2, each matching 5 bases. This TCR came from a human donor with alopecia areata. Specimen: CD8+ T cells sorted from blood, collected at week 4, from a patient treated with tofacitinib. The CDR3 region is CASSPPGDGVSRRSEQFF. For the CDR3, the DNA is TGTGCCAGCTCACCACCGGGGGATGGAGTTTCGAGAAGGAGTGAGCAGTTCTTC.